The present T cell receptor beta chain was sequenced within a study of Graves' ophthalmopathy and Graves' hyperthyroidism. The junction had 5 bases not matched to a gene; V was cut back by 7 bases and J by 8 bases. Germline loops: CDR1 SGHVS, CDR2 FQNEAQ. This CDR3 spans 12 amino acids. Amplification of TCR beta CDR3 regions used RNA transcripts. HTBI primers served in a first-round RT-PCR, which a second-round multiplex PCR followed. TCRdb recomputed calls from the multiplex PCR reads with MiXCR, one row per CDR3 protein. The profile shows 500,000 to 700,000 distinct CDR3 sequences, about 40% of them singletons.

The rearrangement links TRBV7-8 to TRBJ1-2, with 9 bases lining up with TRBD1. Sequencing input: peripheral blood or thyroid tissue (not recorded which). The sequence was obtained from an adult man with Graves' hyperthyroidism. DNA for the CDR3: TGTGCCAGCACCGGGACAGGGAGGGGCTACACCTTC. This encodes CASTGTGRGYTF.